These 2 T cell receptor beta chains came from one sample sequenced in a study of PD-1 blockade in classical Hodgkin lymphoma. Every patient was affected by relapse after autologous stem cell transplantation, while exposure to brentuximab vedotin was not uniform. The table came from immunoSEQ multiplex PCR; TCRdb's copy has only in-frame clones and leaves some out. In the table there are some 6,900 clones, about 79% of which are singletons. Material: peripheral blood mononuclear cells (PBMCs), obtained before the second cycle of nivolumab. These receptors originate from a human donor with classical Hodgkin lymphoma.

The rearrangement joins TRBV20-1 to TRBJ2-1; D gene unclear. Germline CDR1 is DFQATT and CDR2 is SNEGSKA (reference sequence). V was shortened by 3 bases and J by 6 bases, with 6 bases between the two germline ends. The CDR3 length is 11 residues. This CDR3 reads CSARMGNEQFF. Here the CDR3 DNA reads TGCAGTGCTAGGATGGGCAATGAGCAGTTCTTC.

The rearrangement uses TRBV5-4 and TRBJ1-3; TRBD1 agrees at 7 bases. This CDR3 has 15 amino acids. Trimming took 4 bases from V and 2 from J; bases not matched to a gene: 6. Looked up from germline, CDR1 is SGHNT and CDR2 is YYREEE (reference sequence). The CDR3 coding sequence is TGTGCCAGCAGCAGAACAGGGGCCACTGGAAACACCATATATTTT. It specifies CASSRTGATGNTIYF.